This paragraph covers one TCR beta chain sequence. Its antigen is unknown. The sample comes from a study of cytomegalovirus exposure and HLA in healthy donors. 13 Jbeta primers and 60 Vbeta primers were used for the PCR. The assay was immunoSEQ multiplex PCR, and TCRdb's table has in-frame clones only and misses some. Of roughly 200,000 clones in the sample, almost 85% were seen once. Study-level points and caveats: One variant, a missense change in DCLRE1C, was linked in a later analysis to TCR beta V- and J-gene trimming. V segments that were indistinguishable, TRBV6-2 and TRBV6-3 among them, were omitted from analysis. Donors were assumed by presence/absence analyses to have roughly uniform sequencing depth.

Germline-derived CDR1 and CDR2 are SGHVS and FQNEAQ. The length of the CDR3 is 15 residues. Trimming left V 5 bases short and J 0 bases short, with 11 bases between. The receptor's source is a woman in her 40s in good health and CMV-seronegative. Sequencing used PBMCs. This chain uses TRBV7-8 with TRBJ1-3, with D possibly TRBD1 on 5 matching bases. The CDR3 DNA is TGTGCCAGCAGCCCGCGACAGATCTCTGGAAACACCATATATTTT. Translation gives CASSPRQISGNTIYF.